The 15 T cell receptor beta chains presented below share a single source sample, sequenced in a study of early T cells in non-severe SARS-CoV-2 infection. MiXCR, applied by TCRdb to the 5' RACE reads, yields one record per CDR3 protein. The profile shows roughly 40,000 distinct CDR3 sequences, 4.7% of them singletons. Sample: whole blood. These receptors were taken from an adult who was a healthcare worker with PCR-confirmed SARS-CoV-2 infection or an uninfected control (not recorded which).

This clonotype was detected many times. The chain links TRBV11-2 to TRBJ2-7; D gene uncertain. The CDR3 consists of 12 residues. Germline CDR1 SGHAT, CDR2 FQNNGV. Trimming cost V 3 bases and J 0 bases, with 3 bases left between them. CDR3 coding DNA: TGTGCCAGCAGCTTCGTCTCCTACGAGCAGTACTTC. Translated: CASSFVSYEQYF.

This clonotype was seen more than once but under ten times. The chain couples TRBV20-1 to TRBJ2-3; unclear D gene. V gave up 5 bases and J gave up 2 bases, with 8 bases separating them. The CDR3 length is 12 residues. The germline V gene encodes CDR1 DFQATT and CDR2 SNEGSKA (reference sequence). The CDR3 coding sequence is TGCAGTGCTGACCCCAACACAGATACGCAGTATTTT. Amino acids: CSADPNTDTQYF.

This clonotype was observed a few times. The CDR3 loop reads CSARKNRGPTIVTEAFF. The CDR3 DNA sequence: TGCAGTGCTAGGAAGAACAGGGGGCCTACGATAGTGACTGAAGCTTTCTTT. The chain combines TRBV20-1 with TRBJ1-1; 9 nucleotides align to TRBD1. This CDR3 spans 17 amino acids. V gave up 3 bases and J gave up 5 bases; unmatched junction bases: 16. Germline values: CDR1 DFQATT, CDR2 SNEGSKA (reference sequence).

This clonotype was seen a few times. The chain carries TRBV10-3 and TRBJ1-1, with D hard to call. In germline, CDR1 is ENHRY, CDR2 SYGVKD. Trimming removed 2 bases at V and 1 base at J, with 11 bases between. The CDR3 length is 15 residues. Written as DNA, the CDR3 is TGTGCCATCAGTGAGCTTCTTGTTGCGAACACTGAAGCTTTCTTT. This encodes CAISELLVANTEAFF.

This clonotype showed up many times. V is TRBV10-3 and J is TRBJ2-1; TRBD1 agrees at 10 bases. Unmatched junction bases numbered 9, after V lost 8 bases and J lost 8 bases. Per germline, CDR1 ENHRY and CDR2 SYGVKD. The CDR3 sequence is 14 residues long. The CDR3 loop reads CAIRGTGVRDEQFF. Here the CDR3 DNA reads TGTGCCATCCGCGGGACAGGGGTAAGAGATGAGCAGTTCTTC.

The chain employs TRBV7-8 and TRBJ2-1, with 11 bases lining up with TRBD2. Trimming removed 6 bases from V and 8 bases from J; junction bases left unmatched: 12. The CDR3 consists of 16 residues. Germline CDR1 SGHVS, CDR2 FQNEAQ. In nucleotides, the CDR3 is TGTGCCAGCAGTTCACTCACTAGCGGGAGAGTCTATGAGCAGTTCTTC. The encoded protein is CASSSLTSGRVYEQFF.

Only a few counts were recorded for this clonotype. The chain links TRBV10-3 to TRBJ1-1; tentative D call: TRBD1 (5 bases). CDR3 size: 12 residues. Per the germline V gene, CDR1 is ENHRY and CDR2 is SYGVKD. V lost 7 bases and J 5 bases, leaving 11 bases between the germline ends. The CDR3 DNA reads TGTGCCATCATGGCAGGGAATACTGAAGCTTTCTTT. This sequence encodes CAIMAGNTEAFF.

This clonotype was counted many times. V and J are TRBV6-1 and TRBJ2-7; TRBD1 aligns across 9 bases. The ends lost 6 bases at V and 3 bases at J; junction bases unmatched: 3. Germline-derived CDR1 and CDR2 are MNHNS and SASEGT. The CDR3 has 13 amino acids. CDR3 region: CASSRDRDYEQYF. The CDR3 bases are TGTGCCAGCAGCCGGGACAGGGACTACGAGCAGTACTTC.

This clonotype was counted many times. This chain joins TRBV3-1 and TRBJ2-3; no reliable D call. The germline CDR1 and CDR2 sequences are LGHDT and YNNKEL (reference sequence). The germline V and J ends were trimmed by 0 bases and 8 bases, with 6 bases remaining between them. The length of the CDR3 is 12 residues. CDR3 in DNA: TGTGCCAGCAGCCAAGATACTGCTACGCAGTATTTT. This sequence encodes CASSQDTATQYF.

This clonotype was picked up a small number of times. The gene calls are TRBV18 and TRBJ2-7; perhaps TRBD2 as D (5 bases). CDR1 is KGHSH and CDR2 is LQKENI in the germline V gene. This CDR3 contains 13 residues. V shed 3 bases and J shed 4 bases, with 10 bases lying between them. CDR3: CASSPTGKYEQYF. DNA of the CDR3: TGTGCCAGCTCACCCACGGGGAAGTACGAGCAGTACTTC.

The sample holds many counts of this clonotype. The CDR3 coding sequence is TGTGCCAGCAGCCGACAGAACCGGGGCCGCTCGAAAGCTTTCTTT. Its protein is CASSRQNRGRSKAFF. The chain has TRBV11-2 and TRBJ1-1; perhaps TRBD1 as D (5 bases). The CDR3 consists of 15 residues. Germline-derived CDR1 and CDR2 are SGHAT and FQNNGV. V shed 5 bases and J shed 9 bases, with 22 bases lying between them. Complete variable domain (other parts from reference TRBV11-2 and TRBJ1-1): EAGVAQSPRYKIIEKRQSVAFWCNPISGHATLYWYQQILGQGPKLLIQFQNNGVVDDSQLPKDRFSAERLKGVDSTLKIQPAKLEDSAVYLCASSRQNRGRSKAFFGQGTRLTVV.

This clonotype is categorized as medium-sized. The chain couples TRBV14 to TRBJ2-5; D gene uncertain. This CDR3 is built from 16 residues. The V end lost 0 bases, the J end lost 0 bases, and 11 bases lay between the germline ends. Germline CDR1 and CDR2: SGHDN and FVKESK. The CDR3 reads CASSQETPSYQETQYF. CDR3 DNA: TGTGCCAGCAGCCAAGAAACCCCTTCGTACCAAGAGACCCAGTACTTC.

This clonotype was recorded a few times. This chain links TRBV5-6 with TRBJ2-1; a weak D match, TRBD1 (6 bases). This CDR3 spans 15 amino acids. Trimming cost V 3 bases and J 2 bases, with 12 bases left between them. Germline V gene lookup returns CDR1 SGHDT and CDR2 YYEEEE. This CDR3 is CASSSYRVTYNEQFF. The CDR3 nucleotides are TGTGCCAGCAGCTCCTACAGGGTAACCTACAATGAGCAGTTCTTC.

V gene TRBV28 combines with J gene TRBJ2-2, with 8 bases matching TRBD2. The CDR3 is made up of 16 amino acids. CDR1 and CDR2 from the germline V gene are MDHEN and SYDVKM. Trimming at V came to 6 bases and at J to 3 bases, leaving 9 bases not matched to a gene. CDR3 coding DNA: TGTGCCAGCAGACTTGGGGCAGCGGGAGACACCGGGGAGCTGTTTTTT. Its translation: CASRLGAAGDTGELFF.

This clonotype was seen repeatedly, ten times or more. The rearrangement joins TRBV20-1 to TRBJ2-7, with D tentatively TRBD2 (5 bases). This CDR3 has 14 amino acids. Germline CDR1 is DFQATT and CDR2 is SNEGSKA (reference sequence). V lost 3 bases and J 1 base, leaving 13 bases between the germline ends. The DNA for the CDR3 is TGCAGTGCTAGTCGGACTCCCGGATCCTACGAGCAGTACTTC. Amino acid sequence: CSASRTPGSYEQYF.